This T cell receptor (beta chain) was captured by sequencing in a study of blood T cell repertoires in COVID-19. Germline lookup yields CDR1 LNHNV and CDR2 YYDKDF (reference sequence). The CDR3 runs 18 residues. After removal of 0 bases from V and 0 bases from J, the junction contained 8 bases not matched to a gene. This table comes from immunoSEQ multiplex PCR, and its TCRdb copy is limited to in-frame clones, with some not included. This table holds 200,000 to 250,000 clones, under 90% found once. Sequenced sample: peripheral blood. The clonotype was recovered from a woman of 80 years or more with acute or convalescent COVID-19. The J gene is TRBJ1-2, the V gene TRBV15, with 9 bases lining up with TRBD1. The CDR3 sequence is CATSRERGQGFSNYGYTF. CDR3 in DNA: TGTGCCACCAGCAGAGAGAGGGGACAGGGATTCTCTAACTATGGCTACACCTTC.